This T cell receptor (beta chain) was sequenced for a study of cytomegalovirus exposure and HLA in healthy donors. Primers: 60 Vbeta forward and 13 Jbeta reverse. The repertoire was sequenced with immunoSEQ multiplex PCR; TCRdb's copy has only in-frame clones and lacks some. Recorded for this sample: 100,000 to 150,000 clones. The CDR3 runs to 16 residues. Germline CDR1 SEHNR, CDR2 FQNEAQ (reference sequence). Trimming removed 5 bases from V and 2 bases from J, with 18 bases in between. This TCR was sampled from a woman aged 40 to 50 in good health and CMV-seronegative. This chain links TRBV7-9 with TRBJ1-1; D is unresolved. Sequencing was done on a sample of PBMCs. CDR3 loop: CASSPEGRLRNTEAFF. CDR3 sequence (DNA): TGTGCCAGCAGCCCCGAGGGAAGGCTTAGAAACACTGAAGCTTTCTTT.